This TCR beta chain is from a study of blood T cell repertoires in COVID-19. In the original workflow: Estimated nucleated cell counts came from reference gene primer amplification. Repertoires were generated with immunoSEQ multiplex PCR, while TCRdb's copy carries only in-frame clones and drops some. V and J calls and clone size are those listed in that table; D and trimming were worked out from the DNA. Counted here are about 79,000 clones, roughly 89% occurring once; the ten biggest clones make up over 11%. The clonotype originates from an older man with active or convalescent COVID-19. The sample was peripheral blood.

The CDR3 DNA sequence: TGTGCCAGCTCACCTTCATACCAGGGAACCGGGGAGCTGTTTTTT. The encoded protein is CASSPSYQGTGELFF. V is TRBV18 and J is TRBJ2-2, with D perhaps TRBD1 (5 bases). Germline values: CDR1 KGHSH, CDR2 LQKENI. Trimming left V 3 bases short and J 5 bases short, with 13 bases between. The CDR3 is made up of 15 amino acids.